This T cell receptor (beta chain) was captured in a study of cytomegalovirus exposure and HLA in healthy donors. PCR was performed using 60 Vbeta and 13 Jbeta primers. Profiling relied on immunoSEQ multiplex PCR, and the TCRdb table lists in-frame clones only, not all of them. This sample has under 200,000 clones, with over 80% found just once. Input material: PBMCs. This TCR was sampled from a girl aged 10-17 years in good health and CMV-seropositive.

The CDR3 DNA is TGTGCCAGCAGCCCGAAGAACTGGCAAGAGACCCAGTACTTC. Protein product: CASSPKNWQETQYF. This chain uses TRBV13 with TRBJ2-5; D unresolved. The CDR3 length is 14 residues. Germline CDR1 and CDR2: PRHDT and FYEKMQ (reference sequence). The V end lost 5 bases, the J end lost 2 bases, and 12 bases lay between the germline ends.